The 22 T cell receptor beta chains below all came from one sample that was sequenced in a study of T cells in Graves' hyperthyroidism and ophthalmopathy. TCR beta CDR3 region amplification was performed from RNA transcripts. Researchers ran a first-round RT-PCR on the TCR CDR3 using the HTBI primer set. MiXCR, run by TCRdb on the multiplex PCR reads, gives a single entry per CDR3 protein. The table records fewer than 450,000 distinct CDR3 sequences, nearly 15% of them present only once. What was sequenced was blood. The origin of the receptors is a woman in her fifties or sixties with Graves' ophthalmopathy.

This clonotype was seen only a few times. This chain joins TRBV7-9 and TRBJ2-7; 9 bases agree with TRBD2. CDR1 SEHNR and CDR2 FQNEAQ come from the germline V gene (reference sequence). There are 15 residues in the CDR3. Trimming removed 5 bases from V and 3 bases from J; junction bases left unmatched: 8. CDR3 in amino acids: CASSRVSGSNYEQYF. The CDR3 DNA reads TGTGCCAGCAGCCGCGTTAGCGGGAGTAACTACGAGCAGTACTTC.

In its sample, this clonotype was seen many times. J is TRBJ1-2 and V is TRBV20-1, with 12 bases identical to TRBD1. Germline lookup yields CDR1 DFQATT and CDR2 SNEGSKA (reference sequence). The V gene end was trimmed by 1 base and the J gene end by 7 bases; junction bases not matched to a gene: 22. This CDR3 contains 20 residues. CDR3 DNA sequence: TGCAGTGCTAGAGGAGGCGTTGGCCGGGACAGGGGGCGCGGGGTCGGTGGCTACACCTTC. This gives the protein CSARGGVGRDRGRGVGGYTF.

There are a few counts of this clonotype. The V and J genes are TRBV7-2 and TRBJ1-4, with D possibly matching TRBD1 (6 bases). The germline V and J ends were trimmed by 5 bases and 7 bases, with 14 bases remaining between them. The CDR3 is 14 residues long. The germline V gene has CDR1 SGHTA and CDR2 FQGNSA. The CDR3 reads CASSVDRGAEKLFF. In DNA, the CDR3 is TGTGCCAGCAGCGTGGACAGAGGGGCTGAAAAACTGTTTTTT.

This clonotype was counted between two and nine times. The rearrangement joins TRBV28 to TRBJ1-4, with D unresolved. The CDR3 loop spans 13 amino acids. Between the trimmed V and J ends, which lost 8 bases and 1 base, there was a span of 8 bases. The V gene's germline CDR1 is MDHEN and CDR2 SYDVKM. CDR3 in DNA: TGTGCCAGCTCTAAGTTAACTAATGAAAAACTGTTTTTT. The encoded protein is CASSKLTNEKLFF.

Notes on this clonotype: A much more abundant neighbour one base away suggests this may be a read error. The rearrangement links TRBV12-3 or TRBV12-4 to TRBJ2-7, with 8 bases that match TRBD1. The J segment lost 7 bases and the V segment lost 8 bases, leaving 7 bases of the junction unmatched. The length of the CDR3 is 12 residues. The CDR3 DNA reads TGTGCCAGCGAGACAGGGGTGGTAGAGCAGTACTTC. It is translated as CASETGVVEQYF.

This clonotype was seen ten or more times. The V gene is TRBV6-1, the J gene TRBJ2-3; D remains ambiguous. CDR1 and CDR2 from the germline V gene are MNHNS and SASEGT. The CDR3 is 14 residues long. V was shortened by 3 bases and J by 0 bases, with 7 bases between the two germline ends. The CDR3 spells CASSEGLSTDTQYF. DNA for the CDR3: TGTGCCAGCAGTGAGGGCCTCAGCACAGATACGCAGTATTTT.

The chain couples TRBV24-1 to TRBJ1-2; D uncertain. V lost 2 bases to trimming and J lost 2 bases, with 5 bases between them. The CDR3 spans 13 residues. In germline, CDR1 is KGHDR, CDR2 SFDVKD. The CDR3, as DNA: TGTGCCACCAGTGATTCTGGGAACTATGGCTACACCTTC. This codes for CATSDSGNYGYTF.

V is TRBV15 and J is TRBJ2-6; D not certain. This CDR3 region has 14 residues. Germline values: CDR1 LNHNV, CDR2 YYDKDF (reference sequence). V lost 4 bases, J lost 5 bases, and 9 bases lay in between. The CDR3 DNA reads as TGTGCCACCAGCACCCTCGGACGGGCCAACGTCCTGACTTTC. Translating gives CATSTLGRANVLTF.

This clonotype has ten or more counts. The CDR3 sequence is CASIRVITGELFF. CDR3 DNA: TGTGCCAGCATCCGAGTGATCACCGGGGAGCTGTTTTTT. The V gene is TRBV6-1, the J gene TRBJ2-2; no clear D. Germline loops: CDR1 MNHNS, CDR2 SASEGT. V was trimmed by 7 bases and J by 4 bases, leaving 10 bases between them. The CDR3 contains 13 residues.

The sample holds a few counts of this clonotype. V and J are TRBV29-1 and TRBJ2-3, with D hard to call. Trimming stripped 5 bases from V and 3 bases from J, with 9 bases between. CDR3 length: 12 residues. The V gene's germline CDR1 is SQVTM and CDR2 ANQGSEA. Here the CDR3 DNA reads TGCAGCGTTAAGACTCCTACAGATACGCAGTATTTT. Protein: CSVKTPTDTQYF.

Comments on this clonotype: This may arise from a read error, as a much more abundant clone is one base away. The chain recombines TRBV7-9 with TRBJ2-5, with a tentative D call TRBD2 (5 bases). This CDR3 is built from 12 residues. Germline-derived CDR1 and CDR2 are SEHNR and FQNEAQ (reference sequence). Trimming took 4 bases from V and 7 from J, leaving 10 bases between them. The CDR3 DNA reads as TGTGCCAGCAGCTCAGGAGAGGGGACCCAGTACTTC. It yields the protein CASSSGEGTQYF.

The chain joins TRBV24-1 to TRBJ1-2; no firm D call. Germline V gene sequence: CDR1 KGHDR, CDR2 SFDVKD. This CDR3 has 14 amino acids. V was pared by 3 bases and J by 4 bases, with 11 bases between. The CDR3 reads CATSDSGRTYGYTF. CDR3 nucleotides: TGTGCCACCAGTGATAGCGGGAGAACCTATGGCTACACCTTC.

This clonotype was observed many times. The chain uses TRBV27 and TRBJ1-6; no reliable D call. The germline CDR1 and CDR2 sequences are MNHEY and SMNVEV (reference sequence). The V gene lost 2 bases and the J gene lost 5 bases, with 13 bases spanning the gap. The CDR3 is made up of 16 amino acids. The CDR3 sequence: CASSLIRARNNSPLHF. CDR3 nucleotides: TGTGCCAGCAGTTTAATCCGGGCGAGGAATAATTCACCCCTCCACTTT.

This clonotype was seen repeatedly, ten times or more. The chain combines TRBV29-1 with TRBJ2-5; D uncertain. This CDR3 region has 13 residues. V lost 4 bases and J lost 1, with 10 bases in between. Germline loops: CDR1 SQVTM, CDR2 ANQGSEA. CDR3 DNA sequence: TGCAGCGTTGCCTGGCAGTCCCAAGAGACCCAGTACTTC. This encodes CSVAWQSQETQYF.

This clonotype was observed many times. In nucleotides, the CDR3 is TGTGCCAGCAGTTTACGGGGACAGGTCCTCGAGCAGTACTTC. Its translation: CASSLRGQVLEQYF. The chain recombines TRBV12-3 or TRBV12-4 with TRBJ2-7; 8 nucleotides align to TRBD1. This CDR3 contains 14 residues. The ends lost 2 bases at V and 6 bases at J; junction bases unmatched: 6.

This chain joins TRBV5-1 and TRBJ2-2; D gene ambiguous. The V end lost 0 bases, the J end lost 2 bases, and 14 bases lay between the germline ends. CDR1 SGHRS and CDR2 YFSETQ come from the germline V gene. This CDR3 spans 17 amino acids. Here the CDR3 DNA reads TGCGCCAGCAGCTTGGGAGCGCCTAAATTTAACACCGGGGAGCTGTTTTTT. It translates to CASSLGAPKFNTGELFF. The variable domain in full, with the rest retrieved from reference TRBV5-1 and TRBJ2-2, is KAGVTQTPRYLIKTRGQQVTLSCSPISGHRSVSWYQQTPGQGLQFLFEYFSETQRNKGNFPGRFSGRQFSNSRSEMNVSTLELGDSALYLCASSLGAPKFNTGELFFGEGSRLTVL.

This clonotype was observed many times. The rearrangement links TRBV2 to TRBJ2-7, with 10 bases matching TRBD2. J was trimmed by 7 bases and V by 5 bases; bases with no gene match: 5. Germline CDR1 reads SNHLY; CDR2 reads FYNNEI. CDR3 length: 13 amino acids. Here the CDR3 reads CASSSGRAEEQYF. The CDR3 coding sequence is TGTGCCAGCAGTAGCGGGAGGGCTGAGGAGCAGTACTTC.

This clonotype came up many times. The CDR3 region is CASSLMRRGGEETQYF. The CDR3, as DNA: TGTGCCAGCAGCTTAATGCGGAGGGGGGGGGAAGAGACCCAGTACTTC. The chain recombines TRBV7-2 with TRBJ2-5; possibly TRBD2 for D (7 bases). CDR3 length equals 16 residues. Germline-derived CDR1 and CDR2 are SGHTA and FQGNSA. V lost 2 bases and J 3 bases, leaving 16 bases between the germline ends. Drawing the rest from reference TRBV7-2 and TRBJ2-5, the complete variable domain is GAGVSQSPSNKVTEKGKDVELRCDPISGHTALYWYRQSLGQGLEFLIYFQGNSAPDKSGLPSDRFSAERTGGSVSTLTIQRTQQEDSAVYLCASSLMRRGGEETQYFGPGTRLLVL.

This chain connects TRBV3-1 to TRBJ2-2; 9 nucleotides agree with TRBD2. Germline V gene sequence: CDR1 LGHDT, CDR2 YNNKEL (reference sequence). The V segment lost 0 bases and the J segment 6 bases; nucleotides outside the gene matches: 5. The CDR3 is 16 residues long. The CDR3 coding sequence is TGTGCCAGCAGCCAAGAGATGCGGGAGGGCCCCGGGGAGCTGTTTTTT. Protein product: CASSQEMREGPGELFF.

This clonotype was counted many times. This chain connects TRBV11-2 to TRBJ2-5; possibly TRBD1 for D (5 bases). The CDR3 runs 13 residues. Trimming removed 5 bases from V and 2 bases from J, with 9 bases in between. Germline assignment: CDR1 SGHAT and CDR2 FQNNGV. The CDR3 nucleotides are TGTGCCAGCAGCCCAGACAGTCAAGAGACCCAGTACTTC. Translation: CASSPDSQETQYF.

This clonotype appeared many times. The genes are TRBV29-1 and TRBJ2-7; D uncertain. V was shortened by 2 bases and J by 5 bases, with 7 bases between the two germline ends. In germline, CDR1 is SQVTM, CDR2 ANQGSEA. The CDR3 has 11 amino acids. The CDR3 spells CSVERTDEQYF. In DNA, the CDR3 is TGCAGCGTTGAACGAACCGACGAGCAGTACTTC.

This chain joins TRBV4-3 and TRBJ2-5; D might be TRBD1 (6 bases). V shed 0 bases and J shed 2 bases, with 10 bases lying between them. The CDR3 loop spans 15 amino acids. The V gene's germline CDR1 is LGHNA and CDR2 YSLEER. The CDR3: CASSQDWTVQETQYF. CDR3 DNA sequence: TGCGCCAGCAGCCAAGACTGGACAGTTCAAGAGACCCAGTACTTC.